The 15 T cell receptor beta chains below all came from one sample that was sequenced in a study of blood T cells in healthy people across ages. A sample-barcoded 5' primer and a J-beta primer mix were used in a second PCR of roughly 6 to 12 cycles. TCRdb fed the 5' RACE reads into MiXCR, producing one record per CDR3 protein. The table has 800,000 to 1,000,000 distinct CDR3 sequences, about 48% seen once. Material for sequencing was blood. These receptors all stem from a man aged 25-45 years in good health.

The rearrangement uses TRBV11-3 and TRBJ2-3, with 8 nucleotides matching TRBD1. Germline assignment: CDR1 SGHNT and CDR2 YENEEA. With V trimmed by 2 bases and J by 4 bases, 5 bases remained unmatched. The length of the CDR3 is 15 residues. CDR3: CASSLWGQESDTQYF. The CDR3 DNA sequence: TGTGCCAGCAGCTTATGGGGACAGGAATCAGATACGCAGTATTTT.

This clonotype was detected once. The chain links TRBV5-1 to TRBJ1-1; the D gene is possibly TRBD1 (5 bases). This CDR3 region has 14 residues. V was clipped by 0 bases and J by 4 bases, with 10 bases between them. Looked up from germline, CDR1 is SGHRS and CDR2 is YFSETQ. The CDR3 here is CASSLGNQGTEAFF. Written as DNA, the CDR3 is TGCGCCAGCAGCTTGGGCAACCAGGGCACTGAAGCTTTCTTT.

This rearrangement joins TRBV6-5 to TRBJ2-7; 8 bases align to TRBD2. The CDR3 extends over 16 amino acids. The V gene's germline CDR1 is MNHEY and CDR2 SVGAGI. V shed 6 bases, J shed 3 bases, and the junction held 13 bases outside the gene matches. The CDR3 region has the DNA TGTGCCAGCAGACTGTATACTAGCGGCGTAAACTACGAGCAGTACTTC. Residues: CASRLYTSGVNYEQYF.

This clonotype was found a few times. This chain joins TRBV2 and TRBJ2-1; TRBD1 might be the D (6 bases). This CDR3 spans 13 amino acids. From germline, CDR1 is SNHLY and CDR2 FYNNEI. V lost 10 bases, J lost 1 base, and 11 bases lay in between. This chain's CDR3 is CATGQSSYNEQFF. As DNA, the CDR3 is TGTGCCACCGGACAGTCTTCCTACAATGAGCAGTTCTTC. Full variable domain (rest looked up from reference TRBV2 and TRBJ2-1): EPEVTQTPSHQVTQMGQEVILRCVPISNHLYFYWYRQILGQKVEFLVSFYNNEISEKSEIFDDQFSVERPDGSNFTLKIRSTKLEDSAMYFCATGQSSYNEQFFGPGTRLTVL.

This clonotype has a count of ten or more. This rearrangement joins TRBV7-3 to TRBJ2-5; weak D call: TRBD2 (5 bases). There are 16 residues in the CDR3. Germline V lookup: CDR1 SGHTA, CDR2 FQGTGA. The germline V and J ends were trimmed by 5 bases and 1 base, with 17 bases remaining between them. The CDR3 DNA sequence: TGTGCCAGCAGCCAACAAAGGCCGGGGAGCCAAGAGACCCAGTACTTC. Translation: CASSQQRPGSQETQYF.

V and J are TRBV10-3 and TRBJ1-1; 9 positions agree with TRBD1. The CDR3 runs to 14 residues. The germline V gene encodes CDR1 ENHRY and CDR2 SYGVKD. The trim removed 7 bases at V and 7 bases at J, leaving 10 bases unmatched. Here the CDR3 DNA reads TGTGCCATCAATTCCGGGACAGGGAATAATGAAGCTTTCTTT. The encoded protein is CAINSGTGNNEAFF.

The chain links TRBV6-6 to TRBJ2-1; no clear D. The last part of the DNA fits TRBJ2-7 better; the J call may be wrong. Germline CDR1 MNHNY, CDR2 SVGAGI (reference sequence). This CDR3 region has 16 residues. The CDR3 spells CASSYSAGSSYNEQYF. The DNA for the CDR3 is TGTGCCAGCAGTTACTCCGCAGGTAGCTCCTACAATGAGCAGTACTTC.

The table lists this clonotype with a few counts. Written as DNA, the CDR3 is TGTGCCAGCAGTCAAGCGGGGGGTCTAAGCACAGATACGCAGTATTTT. Its protein product is CASSQAGGLSTDTQYF. The gene calls are TRBV12-3 or TRBV12-4 and TRBJ2-3, with 9 bases matching TRBD2. V lost 5 bases, J lost 0 bases, and 6 bases stayed unmatched. This CDR3 is built from 16 residues.

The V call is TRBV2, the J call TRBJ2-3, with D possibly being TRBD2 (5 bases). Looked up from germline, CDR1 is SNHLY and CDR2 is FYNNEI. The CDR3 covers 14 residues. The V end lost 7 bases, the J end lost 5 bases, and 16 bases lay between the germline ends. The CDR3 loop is CASIGRGVKDTQYF. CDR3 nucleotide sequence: TGTGCCAGCATAGGTCGGGGAGTTAAAGATACGCAGTATTTT.

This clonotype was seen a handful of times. As DNA, the CDR3 is TGTGCCAGCAGTTACGGTACTACCTACGAGCAGTACTTC. This codes for CASSYGTTYEQYF. The V gene is TRBV27, the J gene TRBJ2-7; no firm D call. Germline CDR1 and CDR2: MNHEY and SMNVEV (reference sequence). This CDR3 has 13 amino acids. Trimming took 4 bases from V and 2 from J, leaving 9 bases between them.

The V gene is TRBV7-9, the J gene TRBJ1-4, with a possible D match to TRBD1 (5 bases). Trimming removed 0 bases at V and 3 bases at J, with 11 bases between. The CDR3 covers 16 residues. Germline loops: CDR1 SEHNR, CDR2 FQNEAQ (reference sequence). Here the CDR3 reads CASSLASGTANEKLFF. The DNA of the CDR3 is TGTGCCAGCAGCTTAGCATCCGGGACCGCTAATGAAAAACTGTTTTTT.

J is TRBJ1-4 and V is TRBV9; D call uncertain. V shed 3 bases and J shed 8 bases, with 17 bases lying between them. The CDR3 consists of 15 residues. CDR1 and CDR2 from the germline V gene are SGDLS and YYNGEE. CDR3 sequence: CASSGSGSFAEKLFF. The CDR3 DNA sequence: TGTGCCAGCAGCGGTTCAGGAAGTTTCGCCGAAAAACTGTTTTTT.

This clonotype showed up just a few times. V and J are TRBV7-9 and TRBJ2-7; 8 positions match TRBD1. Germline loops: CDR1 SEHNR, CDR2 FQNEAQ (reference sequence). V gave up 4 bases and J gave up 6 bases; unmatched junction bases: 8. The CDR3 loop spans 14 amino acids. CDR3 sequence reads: CASSSDRESLEQYF. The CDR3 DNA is TGTGCCAGCAGCTCGGACAGGGAGAGTCTCGAGCAGTACTTC.

The CDR3 loop reads CSARTGGRDTQYF. CDR3 nucleotide sequence: TGCAGTGCAAGGACAGGGGGCAGGGATACGCAGTATTTT. The chain is built from TRBV20-1 and TRBJ2-3; 11 nucleotides match TRBD1. CDR1 and CDR2 from the germline V gene are DFQATT and SNEGSKA (reference sequence). The CDR3 extends over 13 amino acids. V gave up 6 bases and J gave up 6 bases; unmatched junction bases: 5.

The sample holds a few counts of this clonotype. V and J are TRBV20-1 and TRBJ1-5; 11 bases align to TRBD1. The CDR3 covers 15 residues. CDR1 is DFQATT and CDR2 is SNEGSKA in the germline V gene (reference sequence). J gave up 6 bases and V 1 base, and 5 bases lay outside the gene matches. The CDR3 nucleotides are TGCAGTGCTAGAGGAGGACAGGGGGCACCTCAGCCCCAGCATTTT. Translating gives CSARGGQGAPQPQHF.